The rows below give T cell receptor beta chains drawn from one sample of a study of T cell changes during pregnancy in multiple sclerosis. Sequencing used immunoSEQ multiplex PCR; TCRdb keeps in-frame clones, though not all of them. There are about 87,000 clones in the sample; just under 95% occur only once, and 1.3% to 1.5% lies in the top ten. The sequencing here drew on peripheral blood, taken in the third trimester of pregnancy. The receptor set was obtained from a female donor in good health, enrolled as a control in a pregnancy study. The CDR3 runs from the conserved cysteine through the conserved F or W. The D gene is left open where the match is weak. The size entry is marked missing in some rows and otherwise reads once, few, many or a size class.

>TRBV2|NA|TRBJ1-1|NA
TGTGCCAGCAGTTCAACAGGGAGTAACACTGAAGCTTTCTTT
CASSSTGSNTEAFF
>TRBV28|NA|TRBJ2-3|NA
TGTGCCAGCATCCCCCACGGGGTCGGGGGCACAGATACGCAGTATTTT
CASIPHGVGGTDTQYF
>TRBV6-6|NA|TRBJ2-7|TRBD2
TGTGCCAGCATGTTGGGTAGCGGGAGTTACGAGCAGTACTTC
CASMLGSGSYEQYF
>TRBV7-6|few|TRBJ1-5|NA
TGTGCCAGCAGCTCCAGGGGAAACAATCAGCCCCAGCATTTT
CASSSRGNNQPQHF
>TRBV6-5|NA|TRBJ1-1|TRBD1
TGTGCCAGCAGTCGACAGGGGTCTGAAGCTTTCTTT
CASSRQGSEAFF
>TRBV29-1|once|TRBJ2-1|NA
TGCAGCGGAGGGTCCTTCGGCAATGAGCAGTTCTTC
CSGGSFGNEQFF
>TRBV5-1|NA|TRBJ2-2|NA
TGCGCCAGCAAAGCGGACACCGGGGAGCTGTTTTTT
CASKADTGELFF
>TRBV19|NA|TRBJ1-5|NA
TGTGCCAGTAGTATCGGTATGTATCAGCCCCAGCATTTT
CASSIGMYQPQHF
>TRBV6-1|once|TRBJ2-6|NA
TGTGCCAGCAGCCCCCACTCTGGGGCCAACGTCCTGACTTTC
CASSPHSGANVLTF
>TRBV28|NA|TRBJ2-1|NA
TGTGCCAGCAGTGCTCCAACAGTAATAGAGGGAAGCTACAATGAGCAGTTCTTC
CASSAPTVIEGSYNEQFF
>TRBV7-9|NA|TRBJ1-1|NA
TGTGCCAGCGGGGGCGCGGGCACTGAAGCTTTCTTT
CASGGAGTEAFF
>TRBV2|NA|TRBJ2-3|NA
TGTGCCAGCAGTTTATCCCTAGCAACAGATACGCAGTATTTT
CASSLSLATDTQYF
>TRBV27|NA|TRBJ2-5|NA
TGTGCCAGCAGTTTGGACAGTATCGCGGGGACCCAGTACTTC
CASSLDSIAGTQYF
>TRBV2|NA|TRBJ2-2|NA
TGTGCCAGCAGCGCGCACCTGACGAACACCGGGGAGCTGTTTTTT
CASSAHLTNTGELFF
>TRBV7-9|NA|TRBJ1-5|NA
TGTGCCAGCAGCCGGAGCAATCAGCCCCAGCATTTT
CASSRSNQPQHF
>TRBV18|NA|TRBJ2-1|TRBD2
TGTGCCAGCTCGGTCACTAGCGGGAGGGAGTATGAGCAGTTCTTC
CASSVTSGREYEQFF
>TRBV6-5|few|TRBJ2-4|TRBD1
TGTGCCAGCAGTTACGGACAGGGCTTGAACATTCAGTACTTC
CASSYGQGLNIQYF
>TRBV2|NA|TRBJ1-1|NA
TGTGCCAGCAGTGCACAGGGTTTCGACACTGAAGCTTTCTTT
CASSAQGFDTEAFF
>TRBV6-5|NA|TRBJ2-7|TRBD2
TGTGCCAGCAGTTACTCTAGCGGGATATCCTACGAGCAGTACTTC
CASSYSSGISYEQYF
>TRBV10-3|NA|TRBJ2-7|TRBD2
TGTGCCATCAGGGATAGCGGGAGTTACGAGCAGTACTTC
CAIRDSGSYEQYF
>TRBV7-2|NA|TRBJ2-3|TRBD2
TGTGCCAGCAGCTTAGATCTAGCGGGAGGGGTTGCAGATACGCAGTATTTT
CASSLDLAGGVADTQYF
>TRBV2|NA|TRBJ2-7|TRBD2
TGTGCCAGCCGGCTAGCGGGAACCTACGAGCAGTACTTC
CASRLAGTYEQYF
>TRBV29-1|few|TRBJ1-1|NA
TGCAGCGTCCTACCGCAATCGAACACTGAAGCTTTCTTT
CSVLPQSNTEAFF
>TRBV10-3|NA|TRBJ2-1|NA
TGTGCCATCAGTGAGGCTACCAATGAGCAGTTCTTC
CAISEATNEQFF
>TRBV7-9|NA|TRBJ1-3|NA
TGTGCCAGCAGCTTCTCAGGGGAACCTGGAAACACCATATATTTT
CASSFSGEPGNTIYF
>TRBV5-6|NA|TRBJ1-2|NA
TGTGCCAGCAGCTTCCCCCCGAGGGTCTATGGCTACACCTTC
CASSFPPRVYGYTF